The 26 T cell receptor beta chains below come from one sample, sequenced in a study of cytomegalovirus exposure and HLA in healthy donors. Vbeta (60) and Jbeta (13) primers were used in the PCR. Data came from immunoSEQ multiplex PCR; TCRdb stores just in-frame clones and leaves some out. Among roughly 160,000 clones listed, 73% were seen once. Sequenced material: PBMCs. All receptors come from a woman aged 18-35 years in good health and CMV-seropositive.

The gene calls are TRBV6-6 and TRBJ1-1; no clear D gene. The germline CDR1 and CDR2 sequences are MNHNY and SVGAGI (reference sequence). With 2 bases removed from V and 4 bases from J, the gap between germline ends came to 11 bases. The CDR3 is 14 amino acids. The CDR3 region has the DNA TGTGCCAGCAGTTACGAGTATTCGAGCACTGAAGCTTTCTTT. Translation gives CASSYEYSSTEAFF.

This clone occurred a few times. This chain joins TRBV19 and TRBJ1-1; 9 bases align to TRBD1. The CDR3 extends over 16 amino acids. From germline, CDR1 is LNHDA and CDR2 SQIVND (reference sequence). The trim removed 3 bases at V and 3 bases at J, leaving 8 bases unmatched. CDR3 sequence reads: CASSILKGQGHTEAFF. The CDR3 coding sequence is TGTGCCAGTAGTATTCTAAAGGGACAGGGACACACTGAAGCTTTCTTT.

The V and J genes are TRBV15 and TRBJ2-3; TRBD1 matches at 10 bases. Germline trimming cut 3 bases from V and 1 base from J; bases unmatched to any gene: 1. The germline CDR1 and CDR2 sequences are LNHNV and YYDKDF (reference sequence). This CDR3 has 15 residues. This chain's CDR3 is CATSRGTGGTDTQYF. The CDR3 DNA reads as TGTGCCACCAGCAGGGGGACAGGGGGCACAGATACGCAGTATTTT. Filled out from reference TRBV15 and TRBJ2-3, the complete variable domain reads DAMVIQNPRYQVTQFGKPVTLSCSQTLNHNVMYWYQQKSSQAPKLLFHYYDKDFNNEADTPDNFQSRRPNTSFCFLDIRSPGLGDTAMYLCATSRGTGGTDTQYFGPGTRLTVL.

Remarks on this clone: Other DNA sequences of this sample code for an identical CDR3. This chain connects TRBV6-4 to TRBJ2-1, with 9 bases identical to TRBD2. This CDR3 has 15 amino acids. The trim removed 0 bases at V and 3 bases at J, leaving 0 bases unmatched. Germline V lookup: CDR1 MRHNA, CDR2 SNTAGT. CDR3 sequence reads: CASSDSRGGYNEQFF. CDR3 sequence (DNA): TGTGCCAGCAGTGACTCGCGGGGGGGCTACAATGAGCAGTTCTTC.

The table lists this clone with a few counts. The chain recombines TRBV5-1 with TRBJ1-2; 8 bases map to TRBD1. V was pared by 0 bases and J by 5 bases, with 3 bases of the junction left unmatched. There are 14 residues in the CDR3. The germline CDR1 and CDR2 sequences are SGHRS and YFSETQ. The CDR3 bases are TGCGCCAGCAGCTTGGGGACAGGGAAGTATGGCTACACCTTC. Translation: CASSLGTGKYGYTF. Together with reference TRBV5-1 and TRBJ1-2, the CDR3 gives the full variable domain: KAGVTQTPRYLIKTRGQQVTLSCSPISGHRSVSWYQQTPGQGLQFLFEYFSETQRNKGNFPGRFSGRQFSNSRSEMNVSTLELGDSALYLCASSLGTGKYGYTFGSGTRLTVV.

Remarks on this clone: The DNA is left out, because the CDR3 cannot be placed on it with certainty; the CDR3 is given as TCRdb lists it. The chain links TRBV21-1 to TRBJ2-5; TRBD2 is the table's D call, not checked against the DNA. TRBV21-1 is a pseudogene segment. The CDR3 length is 19 residues, termini included. CDR3 residues: CASSRSLNVAGGNRGTQYF.

The chain has TRBV18 and TRBJ1-5; no definite D call. Germline values: CDR1 KGHSH, CDR2 LQKENI. Trimming shortened V by 6 bases and J by 0 bases, and 9 bases separated the two germline ends. The CDR3 has 14 residues. The CDR3 DNA reads TGTGCCAGCTCTTTCACGGTTAGCAATCAGCCCCAGCATTTT. Its protein product is CASSFTVSNQPQHF.

This clone has only one observation. The J gene is TRBJ2-7, the V gene TRBV5-1; 9 bases align to TRBD2. The CDR3 is made up of 15 amino acids. Germline-derived CDR1 and CDR2 are SGHRS and YFSETQ. V dropped 3 bases and J dropped 4; count of bases not matched to a gene: 8. The CDR3 sequence is CASSSPSGVGYEQYF. CDR3 sequence (DNA): TGCGCCAGCAGCTCACCTAGCGGGGTAGGGTACGAGCAGTACTTC.

This clone was seen a few times. The chain has TRBV6-6 and TRBJ2-3, with 8 bases aligning to TRBD2. The germline V gene encodes CDR1 MNHNY and CDR2 SVGAGI (reference sequence). The V and J ends lost 11 bases and 1 base, in that order; junction bases with no gene match: 11. The CDR3 sequence is 15 residues long. The CDR3 loop reads CASSGTSGRTDTQYF. The CDR3 DNA sequence: TGTGCCTCATCGGGAACTAGCGGACGCACAGATACGCAGTATTTT.

J is TRBJ1-5 and V is TRBV6-4; D gene uncertain. Germline loops: CDR1 MRHNA, CDR2 SNTAGT. This CDR3 spans 16 amino acids. V was pared by 9 bases and J by 0 bases, with 18 bases between. The CDR3 loop reads CARNKRRTDSNQPQHF. The CDR3, as DNA: TGTGCCAGAAACAAGCGGAGAACCGATAGCAATCAGCCCCAGCATTTT.

The count of this clone is one. V is TRBV19 and J is TRBJ1-3, with D perhaps matching TRBD1 (6 bases). The CDR3 is 16 amino acids. Germline V gene sequence: CDR1 LNHDA, CDR2 SQIVND (reference sequence). Trimming stripped 1 base from V and 0 bases from J, with 10 bases between. CDR3 amino acids: CASSIAGGSSGNTIYF. CDR3 DNA: TGTGCCAGTAGTATAGCGGGGGGCAGCTCTGGAAACACCATATATTTT.

The chain uses TRBV11-2 and TRBJ2-7, with D hard to call. This CDR3 region has 11 residues. Germline V gives CDR1 SGHAT, CDR2 FQNNGV. Trimming shortened V by 5 bases and J by 2 bases, and 4 bases separated the two germline ends. CDR3 in amino acids: CASSPAYEQYF. In nucleotides, the CDR3 is TGTGCCAGCAGCCCAGCCTACGAGCAGTACTTC.

The chain combines TRBV10-3 with TRBJ2-1; TRBD1 aligns across 11 bases. J lost 6 bases, V lost 7 bases, and 11 bases had no gene match. Germline CDR1 ENHRY, CDR2 SYGVKD. The CDR3 covers 16 residues. Here the CDR3 DNA reads TGTGCCATCACCAGACAAGGACAGGGGGCATTCAATGAGCAGTTCTTC. Amino acids: CAITRQGQGAFNEQFF.

This clone has a handful of counts. The chain joins TRBV14 to TRBJ1-6; D gene ambiguous. This CDR3 has 13 amino acids. CDR1 and CDR2 from the germline V gene are SGHDN and FVKESK. The germline V and J ends were trimmed by 3 bases and 9 bases, with 9 bases remaining between them. In DNA, the CDR3 is TGTGCCAGCAGCCAGGTCGGGTTTTCACCCCTCCACTTT. Translated, it gives CASSQVGFSPLHF.

V gene TRBV4-1 combines with J gene TRBJ2-4; D gene unclear. The CDR3 is 17 residues long. Looked up from germline, CDR1 is MGHRA and CDR2 is YSYEKL. V was shortened by 1 base and J by 7 bases, with 20 bases between the two germline ends. Here the CDR3 DNA reads TGCGCCAGCAGCCAAGGGAAGGCGATTTCGGTAGCCAACATTCAGTACTTC. Amino acid sequence: CASSQGKAISVANIQYF.

The V and J genes are TRBV10-1 and TRBJ1-5, with 11 positions matching TRBD1. V trimming: 7 bases; J trimming: 3 bases; junction bases outside the gene matches: 8. This CDR3 region has 16 residues. In germline, CDR1 is WNHNN, CDR2 SYGVQD (reference sequence). CDR3 sequence (DNA): TGCGCCAGCAAGGAAAAGGGACAGGGGGTCAATCAGCCCCAGCATTTT. This gives the protein CASKEKGQGVNQPQHF.

The CDR3 region is CASSTLYRGHDTEAFF. DNA of the CDR3: TGTGCCAGCAGCACGCTATACAGGGGGCATGACACTGAAGCTTTCTTT. The V and J genes are TRBV21-1 and TRBJ1-1; the table names TRBD1, a call not compared with the DNA. TRBV21-1 has pseudogene status. The CDR3 consists of 16 residues.

The chain links TRBV6-6 to TRBJ1-1; 8 bases are shared with TRBD1. V dropped 6 bases and J dropped 4; count of bases not matched to a gene: 13. Looked up from germline, CDR1 is MNHNY and CDR2 is SVGAGI (reference sequence). CDR3 size: 16 residues. DNA for the CDR3: TGTGCCAGCAGCCAGCCCATCCCAGGGGGCCTCACTGAAGCTTTCTTT. Its protein product is CASSQPIPGGLTEAFF.

This sequence joins TRBV2 and TRBJ1-6, with 8 bases that match TRBD1. The CDR3 spans 15 residues. The ends lost 2 bases at V and 10 bases at J; junction bases unmatched: 7. CDR1 and CDR2 from the germline V gene are SNHLY and FYNNEI. The CDR3 DNA follows: TGTGCCAGCAGTGAAAGGGCAGGGGGCACCTCACCCCTCCACTTT. Translated, it gives CASSERAGGTSPLHF.

The rearrangement joins TRBV4-2 to TRBJ2-2; 9 nucleotides agree with TRBD2. The germline V gene has CDR1 LGHNA and CDR2 YNFKEQ. With V trimmed by 7 bases and J by 2 bases, 14 bases remained unmatched. The CDR3 consists of 18 residues. CDR3 DNA: TGTGCCAGCACCCCTTTATCTAGCGGGGCTTACAACACCGGGGAGCTGTTTTTT. It codes for CASTPLSSGAYNTGELFF.

The chain carries TRBV6-5 and TRBJ1-1, with 8 positions matching TRBD1. Germline-derived CDR1 and CDR2 are MNHEY and SVGAGI. The length of the CDR3 is 16 residues. The trim removed 0 bases at V and 2 bases at J, leaving 5 bases unmatched. As DNA, the CDR3 is TGTGCCAGCAGTTACTCGGCTGACAGGGGTAACACTGAAGCTTTCTTT. Translation gives CASSYSADRGNTEAFF.

The chain has TRBV6-5 and TRBJ1-4; a weak D match, TRBD1 (6 bases). There are 14 residues in the CDR3. V was pared by 3 bases and J by 4 bases, with 9 bases between. In germline, CDR1 is MNHEY, CDR2 SVGAGI. CDR3 loop: CASSYSRGNEKLFF. The DNA for the CDR3 is TGTGCCAGCAGTTATAGCAGGGGTAATGAAAAACTGTTTTTT.

This chain links TRBV12-5 with TRBJ2-3, with TRBD2 matching over 7 bases. Germline CDR1 is LGHNT and CDR2 is FRNRAP. V lost 6 bases and J lost 0; bases outside the gene matches: 9. The CDR3 runs to 16 residues. CDR3 in amino acids: CASGPGTNPSTDTQYF. The CDR3 region has the DNA TGTGCTAGTGGCCCCGGGACTAATCCTAGCACAGATACGCAGTATTTT.

The rearrangement links TRBV4-1 to TRBJ2-3; a possible D gene is TRBD2 (6 bases). CDR3 length: 14 residues. Germline V gene data show CDR1 as MGHRA and CDR2 as YSYEKL. Trimming took off 8 bases at V and 2 bases at J, with 14 bases between the two ends. CDR3 in DNA: TGCGCCAGCCGGGACTGGCGGATCACAGATACGCAGTATTTT. As protein: CASRDWRITDTQYF.

J is TRBJ2-2 and V is TRBV6-6; possibly TRBD1 for D (5 bases). CDR1 is MNHNY and CDR2 is SVGAGI in the germline V gene (reference sequence). This CDR3 spans 14 amino acids. V lost 2 bases to trimming and J lost 5 bases, with 9 bases between them. CDR3 sequence (DNA): TGTGCCAGCAGTTACAGGGGATTGACCGGGGAGCTGTTTTTT. Its protein is CASSYRGLTGELFF.

The chain combines TRBV13 with TRBJ1-1, with D perhaps matching TRBD1 (5 bases). Germline V gene data show CDR1 as PRHDT and CDR2 as FYEKMQ (reference sequence). Between the trimmed V and J ends, which lost 2 bases and 1 base, there was a span of 8 bases. This CDR3 has 14 amino acids. The CDR3: CASSLRRANTEAFF. DNA for the CDR3: TGTGCCAGCAGCTTACGCAGGGCGAACACTGAAGCTTTCTTT. Combining the CDR3 with reference TRBV13 and TRBJ1-1 gives the whole variable domain AAGVIQSPRHLIKEKRETATLKCYPIPRHDTVYWYQQGPGQDPQFLISFYEKMQSDKGSIPDRFSAQQFSDYHSELNMSSLELGDSALYFCASSLRRANTEAFFGQGTRLTVV.